The 22 T cell receptor beta chains below were found in one sample sequenced in a study of memory CD4+ T cells and cytomegalovirus serostatus. The sort gate was single viable CD3+CD4+CD8-CD45RO+ cells for memory CD4+ T cells. Assay: immunoSEQ multiplex PCR; the TCRdb copy retains only in-frame clones and omits some. The data contain some 65,000 clones, 80% of them singletons. Sequences were obtained from memory CD4+ T cells from blood. These receptors all come from an adult in good health and CMV-seronegative. Some clones in this sample may be carry-over from other donors' samples.

The rearrangement joins TRBV5-4 to TRBJ1-1; a possible D gene is TRBD1 (5 bases). The CDR3 extends over 14 amino acids. The V and J ends lost 0 bases and 4 bases respectively, with 10 bases between them. The germline V gene encodes CDR1 SGHNT and CDR2 YYREEE (reference sequence). In nucleotides, the CDR3 is TGTGCCAGCAGCTTGGATCAGCAGGGCACTGAAGCTTTCTTT. Translation gives CASSLDQQGTEAFF.

The V and J genes are TRBV25-1 and TRBJ1-2, with TRBD1 as a possible D gene (6 bases). Trimming cost V 4 bases and J 8 bases, with 11 bases left between them. CDR3 length equals 12 residues. Germline lookup yields CDR1 MGHDK and CDR2 SYGVNS. This chain's CDR3 is CASSGQAGGYTF. The CDR3 DNA is TGTGCCAGCAGTGGACAGGCAGGGGGCTACACCTTC.

This clone came up a few times. The V gene is TRBV5-1, the J gene TRBJ2-2, with D tentatively TRBD1 (5 bases). This CDR3 comprises 13 residues. V lost 4 bases to trimming and J lost 4 bases, with 8 bases between them. Germline values: CDR1 SGHRS, CDR2 YFSETQ. This chain's CDR3 is CASSEQVTGELFF. The CDR3 DNA reads TGCGCCAGCAGCGAACAGGTCACCGGGGAGCTGTTTTTT.

The chain has TRBV2 and TRBJ1-6; 7 nucleotides agree with TRBD1. The germline gives CDR1 SNHLY, CDR2 FYNNEI. Trimming cost V 6 bases and J 6 bases; bases outside gene matches: 8. The CDR3 consists of 15 residues. The CDR3 DNA sequence: TGTGCCAGCAGACAGACAGGGCGGTTTAATTCACCCCTCCACTTT. Encoded protein: CASRQTGRFNSPLHF.

This clone has just a few counts. The chain uses TRBV7-8 and TRBJ2-7, with D tentatively TRBD1 or TRBD2 (5 bases each). Germline CDR1 reads SGHVS; CDR2 reads FQNEAQ. The V and J ends lost 7 bases and 7 bases respectively, with 20 bases between them. CDR3 length equals 14 residues. The CDR3 loop is CASTSRDASREQYF. The CDR3 coding sequence is TGTGCCAGCACCTCGAGGGACGCCAGTAGGGAGCAGTACTTC. The whole variable domain, remainder taken from reference TRBV7-8 and TRBJ2-7, is GAGVSQSPRYKVAKRGQDVALRCDPISGHVSLFWYQQALGQGPEFLTYFQNEAQLDKSGLPSDRFFAERPEGSVSTLKIQRTQQEDSAVYLCASTSRDASREQYFGPGTRLTVT.

The genes are TRBV29-1 and TRBJ2-3, with D perhaps matching TRBD1 (5 bases). CDR3 length equals 15 residues. Germline CDR1 and CDR2: SQVTM and ANQGSEA. The V end was cut by 1 base, the J end by 5 bases, with 16 bases between. CDR3 in amino acids: CSVEGGRTHGDTQYF. CDR3 nucleotide sequence: TGCAGCGTTGAAGGGGGCAGGACCCATGGAGATACGCAGTATTTT.

The CDR3 loop is CASSERAARDRAFF. CDR3 sequence (DNA): TGTGCCAGCAGTGAACGGGCCGCCCGAGATCGGGCTTTCTTT. The chain uses TRBV2 and TRBJ1-1; unclear D gene. CDR1 and CDR2 from the germline V gene are SNHLY and FYNNEI. CDR3 length: 14 amino acids. V was trimmed by 2 bases and J by 11 bases, leaving 18 bases between them.

The chain carries TRBV6-5 and TRBJ2-5, with D perhaps matching TRBD2 (6 bases). V shed 2 bases and J shed 10 bases, with 8 bases lying between them. Germline CDR1 reads MNHEY; CDR2 reads SVGAGI. The CDR3 spans 11 residues. The CDR3 protein is CASSYRGSQYF. CDR3 coding DNA: TGTGCCAGCAGTTACCGGGGGAGCCAGTACTTC.

This sequence joins TRBV30 and TRBJ2-5; D remains ambiguous. In germline, CDR1 is GTSNPN, CDR2 SVGIG (reference sequence). Deletions cut 5 bases from V and 0 bases from J, with 7 bases between. This CDR3 is built from 12 residues. The CDR3 sequence: CAWGRNQETQYF. CDR3 nucleotides: TGTGCCTGGGGACGGAACCAAGAGACCCAGTACTTC.

This clone came up a few times. The rearrangement links TRBV4-3 to TRBJ1-2, with D unclear. The CDR3 totals 15 residues. The germline V and J ends were trimmed by 0 bases and 2 bases, with 10 bases remaining between them. Germline values: CDR1 LGHNA, CDR2 YSLEER. The CDR3 protein is CASSQDLGQNYGYTF. The CDR3, as DNA: TGCGCCAGCAGCCAAGATCTTGGGCAGAACTATGGCTACACCTTC.

The V gene is TRBV15, the J gene TRBJ1-2; 7 bases are shared with TRBD1. This CDR3 region has 14 residues. Germline values: CDR1 LNHNV, CDR2 YYDKDF (reference sequence). Unmatched junction bases numbered 7, after V lost 5 bases and J lost 4 bases. CDR3 protein: CATSSGDSIYGYTF. In DNA form, the CDR3 reads TGTGCCACCAGCTCAGGGGACAGTATCTATGGCTACACCTTC.

This chain connects TRBV14 to TRBJ1-2; 9 nucleotides align to TRBD1. The CDR3 has 14 amino acids. CDR1 is SGHDN and CDR2 is FVKESK in the germline V gene. The J segment lost 4 bases and the V segment lost 4 bases, leaving 4 bases of the junction unmatched. The CDR3: CASSPGQGRYGYTF. The CDR3 DNA sequence: TGTGCCAGCAGCCCGGGACAGGGCCGCTATGGCTACACCTTC.

The V and J genes are TRBV10-2 and TRBJ1-2; 7 bases match TRBD1. Germline V lookup: CDR1 WSHSY, CDR2 SAAADI. The length of the CDR3 is 13 residues. After removal of 2 bases from V and 4 bases from J, the junction contained 1 base not matched to a gene. CDR3 in DNA: TGCGCCAGCAGTGAGGACAGGGTCTATGGCTACACCTTC. Amino acid sequence: CASSEDRVYGYTF.

The chain joins TRBV30 to TRBJ2-3; TRBD1 might be the D (5 bases). The germline V gene encodes CDR1 GTSNPN and CDR2 SVGIG (reference sequence). V lost 2 bases, J lost 3 bases, and 9 bases lay in between. CDR3 length equals 13 residues. CDR3 protein: CAWSPKGTDTQYF. CDR3 bases: TGTGCCTGGAGTCCCAAGGGGACAGATACGCAGTATTTT.

The CDR3 loop reads CASSMSVPTGDTQYF. The CDR3 region has the DNA TGTGCCAGTAGTATGTCGGTCCCCACGGGAGATACGCAGTATTTT. The V call is TRBV19, the J call TRBJ2-3; D remains ambiguous. This CDR3 has 15 residues. Trimming shortened V by 3 bases and J by 5 bases, and 15 bases separated the two germline ends. Looked up from germline, CDR1 is LNHDA and CDR2 is SQIVND (reference sequence).

CDR3 sequence: CAWDRGHGTEAFF. CDR3 coding DNA: TGTGCCTGGGACAGGGGGCATGGCACTGAAGCTTTCTTT. J is TRBJ1-1 and V is TRBV30, with 10 bases identical to TRBD1. V trimming: 5 bases; J trimming: 4 bases; junction bases outside the gene matches: 4. Germline V gene lookup returns CDR1 GTSNPN and CDR2 SVGIG (reference sequence). CDR3 size: 13 residues.

There are a few counts of this clone. V is TRBV29-1 and J is TRBJ2-3, with 10 bases aligning to TRBD2. CDR1 SQVTM and CDR2 ANQGSEA come from the germline V gene. V trimming: 4 bases; J trimming: 6 bases; junction bases outside the gene matches: 4. The CDR3 loop spans 13 amino acids. CDR3: CSVGASGSDTQYF. The CDR3 DNA sequence: TGCAGCGTTGGAGCTAGCGGGAGTGATACGCAGTATTTT.

This clone came up a few times. The V and J genes are TRBV4-3 and TRBJ2-5, with D perhaps matching TRBD1 or TRBD2 (5 bases each). The CDR3 length is 15 residues. V shed 4 bases and J shed 5 bases, with 17 bases lying between them. Germline V CDR1 and CDR2: LGHNA, YSLEER. CDR3 region: CASSLGTNFQETQYF. The CDR3 region has the DNA TGCGCCAGCAGCCTCGGGACCAACTTCCAGGAGACCCAGTACTTC.

The chain couples TRBV9 to TRBJ2-3; possibly TRBD2 for D (5 bases). Trimming took 4 bases from V and 5 from J, leaving 14 bases between them. CDR1 and CDR2 (germline): SGDLS, YYNGEE. This CDR3 has 14 residues. This CDR3 is CASSQGTSGDTQYF. For the CDR3, the DNA is TGTGCCAGCAGCCAAGGCACTAGTGGAGATACGCAGTATTTT.

The chain employs TRBV6-5 and TRBJ2-5; 8 bases fit TRBD2. Per germline, CDR1 MNHEY and CDR2 SVGAGI. This CDR3 has 15 residues. Trimming cost V 6 bases and J 3 bases; bases outside gene matches: 9. CDR3 sequence: CASRPSGGTKETQYF. In nucleotides, the CDR3 is TGTGCCAGCAGACCGAGCGGGGGAACTAAAGAGACCCAGTACTTC.

The chain couples TRBV5-4 to TRBJ2-7, with D unclear. V was trimmed by 2 bases and J by 1 base, leaving 7 bases between them. CDR1 is SGHNT and CDR2 is YYREEE in the germline V gene (reference sequence). The CDR3 is 13 residues long. CDR3 DNA: TGTGCCAGCAGCTTTTTGACATCCTACGAGCAGTACTTC. As protein: CASSFLTSYEQYF. Drawing the rest from reference TRBV5-4 and TRBJ2-7, the complete variable domain is ETGVTQSPTHLIKTRGQQVTLRCSSQSGHNTVSWYQQALGQGPQFIFQYYREEENGRGNFPPRFSGLQFPNYSSELNVNALELDDSALYLCASSFLTSYEQYFGPGTRLTVT.

This clone occurred once. This chain joins TRBV7-8 and TRBJ2-5; the D is unclear. Germline values: CDR1 SGHVS, CDR2 FQNEAQ. The CDR3 spans 16 residues. The germline V and J ends were trimmed by 6 bases and 2 bases, with 19 bases remaining between them. The CDR3 DNA is TGTGCCAGCAGGCTTACTGGATCTCGTCAACAAGAGACCCAGTACTTC. The encoded protein is CASRLTGSRQQETQYF.